This TCR beta chain comes out of a study of T cell responses to AZD1222 COVID-19 vaccine. Broader study findings: Nearly half of unique spike-specific TCRs reportedly avoided B.1.351 and B.1.1.7 mutated regions.

The CDR3 loop spans 14 amino acids. V lost 5 bases, J lost 2 bases, and 4 bases stayed unmatched. CDR1 and CDR2 (germline): KGHSH, LQKENI. Pooling covered second doses at about 4 or about 12 weeks. Clones were sequenced by immunoSEQ multiplex PCR, and TCRdb holds only the in-frame ones, with some missing. Among approximately 150,000 clones listed, 92% were seen once. To note about this clone: As yet, its antigen is unknown.

The specimen was peripheral blood, collected 28 days after the second AZD1222 dose. This receptor was obtained from an adult who received the AZD1222 COVID-19 vaccine. The chain links TRBV18 to TRBJ2-7; 9 nucleotides agree with TRBD1. In DNA, the CDR3 is TGTGCCAGCTCAGCGACAGGGGGAGCCTACGAGCAGTACTTC. The encoded protein is CASSATGGAYEQYF.